What follows are 8 T cell receptor beta chains derived from one specimen sequenced in a study of T cell clusters in autoimmune cytopenias. TRB amplification used approximately 270 ng of peripheral blood genomic DNA. Multiplex touch-down PCR amplified TRB using TRB-A and TRB-B pools in one tube. No DNA is given; TCRdb re-called the multiplex PCR reads and lists each CDR3 protein once. This sample's table reports several thousand distinct CDR3 sequences. The sample also formed part of further work on T cell repertoires in aging, cancer and after chemotherapy.

Sequenced sample: peripheral blood. The receptors here all came from a human donor in good health.

Judged by frequency, this clonotype is medium-sized. The chain links TRBV19 to TRBJ2-7. From germline, CDR1 is LNHDA and CDR2 SQIVND (reference sequence). The CDR3 is 14 residues long. This CDR3 is CASSIVDGTYEQYF.

V usage is TRBV30 and J usage is TRBJ2-7; TCRdb reports TRBD2, a call that lacks DNA to check it against. The CDR3 totals 14 residues. The germline gives CDR1 GTSNPN, CDR2 SVGIG (reference sequence). The chain's CDR3 is CAWSVLSAGGVQYF.

V gene TRBV29-1 combines with J gene TRBJ1-1; TCRdb's assignment of TRBD1 cannot be checked, as there is no DNA. Germline CDR1 is SQVTM and CDR2 is ANQGSEA. This CDR3 has 14 residues. The CDR3 region is CSTRPTGYATEAFF.

The chain carries TRBV11-1 and TRBJ2-6; TCRdb outputs TRBD1, but without DNA this stays unchecked. The CDR3 contains 17 residues. Looked up from germline, CDR1 is SGHAT and CDR2 is FQDESV (reference sequence). CDR3: CASSFWDRGTGANVLTF. The complete variable domain, with remaining parts taken from reference TRBV11-1 and TRBJ2-6, reads EAEVAQSPRYKITEKSQAVAFWCDPISGHATLYWYRQILGQGPELLVQFQDESVVDDSQLPKDRFSAERLKGVDSTLKIQPAELGDSAMYLCASSFWDRGTGANVLTFGAGSRLTVL.

The chain combines TRBV5-1 with TRBJ2-2; there is no DNA to check the TCRdb D call of TRBD1. From germline, CDR1 is SGHRS and CDR2 YFSETQ. This CDR3 region has 17 residues. The CDR3 sequence: CASSSGGSLTNTGELFF.

This clonotype registers medium-sized by frequency. The CDR3: CAWSYYPNEQFF. The V call is TRBV30, the J call TRBJ2-1. Germline V gives CDR1 GTSNPN, CDR2 SVGIG (reference sequence). This CDR3 comprises 12 residues.

The rearrangement links TRBV18 to TRBJ2-5; TCRdb selects TRBD2, and the lack of DNA leaves this call unchecked. This CDR3 has 16 residues. CDR1 and CDR2 from the germline V gene are KGHSH and LQKENI. CDR3 region: CASSPLRRGAGETQYF.

Here the CDR3 reads CATSSPASEQFF. The chain employs TRBV15 and TRBJ2-1. Germline values: CDR1 LNHNV, CDR2 YYDKDF (reference sequence). The CDR3 loop spans 12 amino acids.